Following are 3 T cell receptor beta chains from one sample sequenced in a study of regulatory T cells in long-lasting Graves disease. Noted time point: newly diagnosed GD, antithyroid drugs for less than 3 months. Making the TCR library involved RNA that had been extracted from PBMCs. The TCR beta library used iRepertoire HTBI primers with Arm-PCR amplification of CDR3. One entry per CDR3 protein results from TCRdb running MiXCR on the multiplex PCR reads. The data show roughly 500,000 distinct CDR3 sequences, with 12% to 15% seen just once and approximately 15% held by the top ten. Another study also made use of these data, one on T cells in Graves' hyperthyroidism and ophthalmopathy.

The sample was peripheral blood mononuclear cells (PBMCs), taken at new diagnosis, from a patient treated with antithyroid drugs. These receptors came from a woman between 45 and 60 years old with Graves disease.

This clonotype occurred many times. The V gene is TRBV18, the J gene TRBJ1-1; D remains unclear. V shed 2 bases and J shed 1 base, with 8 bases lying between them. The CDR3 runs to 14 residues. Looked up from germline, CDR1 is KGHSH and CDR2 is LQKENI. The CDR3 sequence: CASSPSQQNTEAFF. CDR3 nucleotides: TGTGCCAGCTCACCATCTCAACAGAACACTGAAGCTTTCTTT.

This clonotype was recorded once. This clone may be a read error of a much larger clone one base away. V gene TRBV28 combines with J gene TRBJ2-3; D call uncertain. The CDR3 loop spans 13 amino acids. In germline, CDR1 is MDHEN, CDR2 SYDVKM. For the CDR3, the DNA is TGTGCCAGCGGTTTTCGGAACACAGATACGCAGTATTTT. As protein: CASGFRNTDTQYF.

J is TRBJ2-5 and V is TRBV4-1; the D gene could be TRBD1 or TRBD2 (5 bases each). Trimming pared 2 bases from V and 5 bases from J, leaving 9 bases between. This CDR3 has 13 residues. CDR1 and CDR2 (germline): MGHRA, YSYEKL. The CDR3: CASSQFREETQYF. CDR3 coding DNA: TGCGCCAGCAGCCAATTCAGGGAGGAGACCCAGTACTTC.